The 24 T cell receptor beta chains in this list originate from one sample, sequenced in a study of CD8 T cells in ankylosing spondylitis. Study outcomes and limitations: There was a TCR beta motif, made of eight highly homologous variants, that appeared characteristic of ankylosing spondylitis blood.

No cognate antigen is known for these TCRs. TCRdb itself ran the 5' RACE reads through MiXCR, one entry per CDR3 protein. The table lists more than 400,000 distinct CDR3 sequences, roughly 5.2% of them singletons. Source material: blood, either unsorted or a sorted T cell fraction (not recorded which). The receptor source for this set is a male donor with ankylosing spondylitis.

At least ten counts were recorded for this clonotype. CDR3 region: CASSYSITRIWVGQPQHF. The CDR3 nucleotides are TGTGCCAGCAGTTACTCGATCACTCGGATCTGGGTAGGTCAGCCCCAGCATTTT. The chain joins TRBV6-2 or TRBV6-3 to TRBJ1-5; D remains ambiguous. This CDR3 has 18 amino acids. V was clipped by 0 bases and J by 6 bases, with 21 bases between them. Germline V CDR1 and CDR2: MNHEY, SVGEGT.

This clonotype was seen many times. The chain couples TRBV13 to TRBJ2-1, with 9 positions matching TRBD1. The CDR3 is made up of 15 amino acids. Looked up from germline, CDR1 is PRHDT and CDR2 is FYEKMQ (reference sequence). J was trimmed by 4 bases and V by 7 bases; bases with no gene match: 8. Here the CDR3 DNA reads TGTGCCAGCACCCTCTCCGGGACAGGGTACAATGAGCAGTTCTTC. Its protein is CASTLSGTGYNEQFF.

This clonotype has at least ten counts. V and J are TRBV28 and TRBJ2-2; a weak D match, TRBD1 (5 bases). The CDR3 consists of 16 residues. Germline V gene lookup returns CDR1 MDHEN and CDR2 SYDVKM. V gave up 5 bases and J gave up 5 bases, with 18 bases separating them. CDR3 nucleotide sequence: TGTGCCAGCAGTAGCCCTGGGGCGGATGGGACCGGGGAGCTGTTTTTT. Its protein is CASSSPGADGTGELFF.

This clonotype was seen many times. The rearrangement links TRBV10-3 to TRBJ2-3; D is perhaps TRBD1 (5 bases). Germline-derived CDR1 and CDR2 are ENHRY and SYGVKD. This CDR3 comprises 15 residues. V lost 0 bases to trimming and J lost 4 bases, with 11 bases between them. The CDR3: CAISESKGAADTQYF. In DNA, the CDR3 is TGTGCCATCAGTGAGTCCAAAGGGGCTGCAGATACGCAGTATTTT.

The table lists this clonotype with a few counts. The chain recombines TRBV15 with TRBJ2-1, with a possible D match to TRBD2 (6 bases). V was pared by 3 bases and J by 9 bases, with 15 bases between. Germline V CDR1 and CDR2: LNHNV, YYDKDF (reference sequence). This CDR3 contains 14 residues. The CDR3 bases are TGTGCCACCAGCAGTCAGAAGGGGAGGACTGAGCAGTTCTTC. Translated, it gives CATSSQKGRTEQFF.

This clonotype was seen a handful of times. The V gene is TRBV29-1, the J gene TRBJ2-2; 9 bases line up with TRBD1. Per the germline V gene, CDR1 is SQVTM and CDR2 is ANQGSEA. This CDR3 has 16 amino acids. With V trimmed by 2 bases and J by 6 bases, 10 bases remained unmatched. CDR3: CSVEPRDREWSGELFF. In DNA form, the CDR3 reads TGCAGCGTTGAACCCCGGGACAGGGAGTGGTCCGGGGAGCTGTTTTTT.

This clonotype was seen more than once but under ten times. J is TRBJ2-1 and V is TRBV6-2 or TRBV6-3; 9 bases agree with TRBD2. CDR3 size: 16 residues. V lost 2 bases and J lost 5; bases outside the gene matches: 7. CDR1 is MNHEY and CDR2 is SVGEGT in the germline V gene. CDR3 sequence: CASSYRAGGRDNEQFF. The CDR3 bases are TGTGCCAGCAGTTACCGAGCGGGAGGTAGGGACAATGAGCAGTTCTTC.

The sample holds many counts of this clonotype. This rearrangement joins TRBV4-1 to TRBJ1-2; perhaps TRBD1 as D (5 bases). Trimming removed 6 bases at V and 4 bases at J, with 21 bases between. Germline CDR1 and CDR2: MGHRA and YSYEKL. The CDR3 is 16 residues long. This CDR3 is CASRRDRGQVIYGYTF. CDR3 in DNA: TGCGCCAGCAGACGAGACAGAGGGCAAGTCATCTATGGCTACACCTTC.

Many counts were recorded for this clonotype. The V and J genes are TRBV7-2 and TRBJ1-1; D gene ambiguous. Trimming cost V 1 base and J 1 base, with 10 bases left between them. Germline CDR1 SGHTA, CDR2 FQGNSA. This CDR3 has 15 residues. The CDR3 spells CASSLVPLPNTEAFF. CDR3 DNA sequence: TGTGCCAGCAGCTTAGTTCCGCTTCCGAACACTGAAGCTTTCTTT.

This clonotype was counted a few times. This chain connects TRBV9 to TRBJ2-4; no clear D. The V end was cut by 0 bases, the J end by 0 bases, with 10 bases between. CDR1 and CDR2 from the germline V gene are SGDLS and YYNGEE. This CDR3 has 16 residues. The CDR3, as DNA: TGTGCCAGCAGCGTAGGGTCCGGGCTAGCCAAAAACATTCAGTACTTC. Its translation is CASSVGSGLAKNIQYF.

A few counts support this clonotype. V and J are TRBV7-2 and TRBJ2-1, with 10 bases matching TRBD2. This CDR3 is built from 17 residues. Per germline, CDR1 SGHTA and CDR2 FQGNSA. V trimming: 5 bases; J trimming: 2 bases; junction bases outside the gene matches: 9. The CDR3 sequence is CASSRSPLAGAYNEQFF. The CDR3 DNA sequence: TGTGCCAGCAGCCGTTCCCCCCTAGCGGGAGCCTACAATGAGCAGTTCTTC.

This clonotype was seen at least ten times. This chain links TRBV4-2 with TRBJ2-5; no firm D call. The length of the CDR3 is 14 residues. The germline CDR1 and CDR2 sequences are LGHNA and YNFKEQ. Trimming cost V 0 bases and J 1 base, with 6 bases left between them. This CDR3 is CASSQEATQETQYF. Here the CDR3 DNA reads TGTGCCAGCAGCCAAGAAGCTACCCAAGAGACCCAGTACTTC.

This clonotype was seen a few times. The chain links TRBV5-1 to TRBJ2-5; no definite D call. CDR3 length equals 15 residues. CDR1 and CDR2 from the germline V gene are SGHRS and YFSETQ. V shed 0 bases and J shed 2 bases, with 11 bases lying between them. CDR3 amino acids: CASSLGTAIQETQYF. The CDR3 region has the DNA TGCGCCAGCAGCTTGGGGACGGCGATACAAGAGACCCAGTACTTC.

This clonotype was seen repeatedly, ten times or more. The V and J genes are TRBV3-1 and TRBJ2-4; the D gene is possibly TRBD1 (7 bases). V was shortened by 4 bases and J by 5 bases, with 12 bases between the two germline ends. The length of the CDR3 is 14 residues. Germline CDR1 is LGHDT and CDR2 is YNNKEL (reference sequence). The CDR3 reads CASSRRGPENIQYF. DNA of the CDR3: TGTGCCAGCAGCCGGAGGGGGCCCGAAAACATTCAGTACTTC.

CDR3 nucleotide sequence: TGTGCCAGCAGCCTAGACAAGCCCGGGGAGCTGTTTTTT. Protein sequence: CASSLDKPGELFF. The chain employs TRBV14 and TRBJ2-2; D remains unclear. The length of the CDR3 is 13 residues. The germline CDR1 and CDR2 sequences are SGHDN and FVKESK. V was shortened by 4 bases and J by 6 bases, with 9 bases between the two germline ends.

This clonotype was counted a single time. The rearrangement uses TRBV12-3 or TRBV12-4 and TRBJ1-4; 7 bases agree with TRBD1. The CDR3 totals 15 residues. The trim removed 4 bases at V and 8 bases at J, leaving 10 bases unmatched. This CDR3 reads CASSSQARGGEKLFF. The CDR3 DNA reads TGTGCCAGCAGTTCCCAAGCCAGGGGGGGCGAAAAACTGTTTTTT.

This clonotype was found many times. The V call is TRBV20-1, the J call TRBJ2-5, with 7 bases identical to TRBD1. The CDR3 runs 15 residues. The ends lost 5 bases at V and 4 bases at J; junction bases unmatched: 13. The germline V gene has CDR1 DFQATT and CDR2 SNEGSKA (reference sequence). CDR3 nucleotide sequence: TGCAGTGCTTTCACCCGTGACAGGGTGGGAGAGACCCAGTACTTC. It encodes CSAFTRDRVGETQYF.

This clonotype appeared many times. This chain uses TRBV27 with TRBJ2-1; perhaps TRBD1 as D (7 bases). The CDR3 sequence is 18 residues long. Germline CDR1 is MNHEY and CDR2 is SMNVEV (reference sequence). V was shortened by 0 bases and J by 9 bases, with 24 bases between the two germline ends. The CDR3 bases are TGTGCCAGCAGTTTATCGCCCGAACATACTATCCAGGGGGGTGAGCAGTTCTTC. It translates to CASSLSPEHTIQGGEQFF.

This clonotype was detected many times. The chain employs TRBV4-3 and TRBJ2-1; D is possibly TRBD1 or TRBD2 (5 bases each). The CDR3 covers 14 residues. V lost 0 bases to trimming and J lost 7 bases, with 10 bases between them. Germline V gene sequence: CDR1 LGHNA, CDR2 YSLEER. The CDR3 region has the DNA TGCGCCAGCAGCCAAGATGGGACCAGGAATGAGCAGTTCTTC. Translating gives CASSQDGTRNEQFF.

This clonotype appeared many times. The rearrangement joins TRBV29-1 to TRBJ1-1; 7 nucleotides align to TRBD1. The CDR3 totals 13 residues. Germline CDR1 SQVTM, CDR2 ANQGSEA. The V segment lost 7 bases and the J segment 7 bases; nucleotides outside the gene matches: 12. CDR3 nucleotides: TGCAGCGGAGTGGGACAGTCGAAGGGTGAAGCTTTCTTT. This sequence encodes CSGVGQSKGEAFF.

This chain uses TRBV6-2 or TRBV6-3 with TRBJ2-7, with 7 bases that match TRBD1. Germline loops: CDR1 MNHEY, CDR2 SVGEGT. The V gene end was trimmed by 5 bases and the J gene end by 3 bases; junction bases not matched to a gene: 10. The CDR3 totals 15 residues. The CDR3 DNA sequence: TGTGCCAGCAGTGCCGACAGGGCCATCCGCTACGAGCAGTACTTC. It encodes CASSADRAIRYEQYF.

There are many counts of this clonotype. The rearrangement uses TRBV10-3 and TRBJ2-6, with 12 bases lining up with TRBD1. The CDR3 runs to 17 residues. CDR1 and CDR2 (germline): ENHRY, SYGVKD. Trimming took 6 bases from V and 1 from J; bases not matched to a gene: 4. The CDR3 DNA follows: TGTGCCATCAGGGGACAGGGGGCCCCTTCTGGGGCCAACGTCCTGACTTTC. This sequence encodes CAIRGQGAPSGANVLTF.

This clonotype was seen ten or more times. The chain has TRBV5-1 and TRBJ2-1; 8 nucleotides match TRBD1. The CDR3 covers 14 residues. Germline loops: CDR1 SGHRS, CDR2 YFSETQ. The junction had 7 bases not matched to a gene; V was cut back by 4 bases and J by 7 bases. The CDR3 loop reads CASSPGTGGNEQFF. In nucleotides, the CDR3 is TGCGCCAGCAGCCCCGGGACAGGAGGGAATGAGCAGTTCTTC.

This clonotype was seen ten or more times. V gene TRBV3-1 combines with J gene TRBJ1-6; D might be TRBD1 (6 bases). Germline V gene lookup returns CDR1 LGHDT and CDR2 YNNKEL (reference sequence). This CDR3 has 16 amino acids. The V and J ends lost 0 bases and 9 bases respectively, with 15 bases between them. The CDR3 bases are TGTGCCAGCAGCCAAGACCGAAGACAGGCGAGTTCACCCCTCCACTTT. It specifies CASSQDRRQASSPLHF.